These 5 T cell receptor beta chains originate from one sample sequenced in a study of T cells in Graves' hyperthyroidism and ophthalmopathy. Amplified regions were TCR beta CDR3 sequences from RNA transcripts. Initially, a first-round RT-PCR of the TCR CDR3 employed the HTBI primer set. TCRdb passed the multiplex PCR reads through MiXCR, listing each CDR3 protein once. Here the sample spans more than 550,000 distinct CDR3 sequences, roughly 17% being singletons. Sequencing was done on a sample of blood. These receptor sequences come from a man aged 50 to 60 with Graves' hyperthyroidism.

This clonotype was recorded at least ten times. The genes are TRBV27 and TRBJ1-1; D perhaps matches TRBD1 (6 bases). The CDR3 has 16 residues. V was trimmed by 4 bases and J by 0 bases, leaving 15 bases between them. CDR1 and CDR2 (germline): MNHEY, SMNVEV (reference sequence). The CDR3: CASSSQQQGLNTEAFF. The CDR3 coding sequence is TGTGCCAGCAGTTCACAACAACAGGGTTTGAACACTGAAGCTTTCTTT.

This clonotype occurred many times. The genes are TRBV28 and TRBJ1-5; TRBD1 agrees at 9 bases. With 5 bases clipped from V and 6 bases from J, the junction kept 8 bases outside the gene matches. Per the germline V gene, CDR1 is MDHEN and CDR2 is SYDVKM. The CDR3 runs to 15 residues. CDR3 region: CASSRTGGDFQPQHF. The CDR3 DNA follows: TGTGCCAGCAGTCGTACAGGGGGCGATTTTCAGCCCCAGCATTTT.

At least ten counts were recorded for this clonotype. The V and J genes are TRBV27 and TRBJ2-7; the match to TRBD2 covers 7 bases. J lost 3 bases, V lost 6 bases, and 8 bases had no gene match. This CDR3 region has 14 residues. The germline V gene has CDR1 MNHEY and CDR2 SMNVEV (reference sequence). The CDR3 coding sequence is TGTGCCAGCAGCCCCCAGCGGGGAGACTACGAGCAGTACTTC. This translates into CASSPQRGDYEQYF.

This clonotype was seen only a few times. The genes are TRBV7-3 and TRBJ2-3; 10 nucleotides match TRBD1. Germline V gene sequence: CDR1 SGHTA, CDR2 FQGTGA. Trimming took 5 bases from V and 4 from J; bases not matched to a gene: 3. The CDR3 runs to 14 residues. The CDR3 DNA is TGTGCCAGCAGCCAGACAGGGGGCCCAGATACGCAGTATTTT. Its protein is CASSQTGGPDTQYF.

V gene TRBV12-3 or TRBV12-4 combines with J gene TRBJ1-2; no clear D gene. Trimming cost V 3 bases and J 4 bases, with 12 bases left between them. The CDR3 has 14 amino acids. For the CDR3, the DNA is TGTGCCAGCAGTTTTCGGGCACAGATCTATGGCTACACCTTC. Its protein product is CASSFRAQIYGYTF.